Following are 21 T cell receptor beta chains from one sample sequenced in a study of blood T cell repertoires in COVID-19. TCRdb keeps only in-frame clones here, not all; method: immunoSEQ multiplex PCR. The sample records 150,000 or so clones, approximately 82% being singletons. The sequencing sample was made of peripheral blood. Source of these receptors: a human donor with acute or convalescent COVID-19. The donor label of this sample is uncertain.

J is TRBJ2-7 and V is TRBV6-5, with 9 bases fitting TRBD1. The CDR3 runs 15 residues. V gave up 5 bases and J gave up 4 bases; unmatched junction bases: 9. The germline gives CDR1 MNHEY, CDR2 SVGAGI. The CDR3 coding sequence is TGTGCCAGCAGTCTACCGGGACAGGGTGGGTACGAGCAGTACTTC. This translates into CASSLPGQGGYEQYF.

Turning to this clone: The conserved closing phenylalanine or tryptophan is absent in this CDR3, likely reflecting a read error. It is unclear where the CDR3 begins or ends on the DNA, so no DNA is shown, and the CDR3 is as TCRdb lists it. The chain combines TRBV7-9 with TRBJ2-3; the D call TRBD2 from the table was never checked on the DNA. The CDR3 region is 13 residues in length, termini included. Germline lookup yields CDR1 SEHNR and CDR2 FQNEAQ (reference sequence). CDR3: CASSNAGTSGPLY.

About this clone: One end of the junction is discordant with germline, which a read error may explain. The chain combines TRBV11-2 with TRBJ1-2; unclear D gene. The V gene's germline CDR1 is SGHAT and CDR2 FQNNGV. This CDR3 spans 11 amino acids. The CDR3 sequence is CASSLGTHPNF. For the CDR3, the DNA is TGTGCCAGCAGCTTAGGCACACATCCAAATTTC. The whole variable domain, remainder taken from reference TRBV11-2 and TRBJ1-2, is EAGVAQSPRYKIIEKRQSVAFWCNPISGHATLYWYQQILGQGPKLLIQFQNNGVVDDSQLPKDRFSAERLKGVDSTLKIQPAKLEDSAVYLCASSLGTHPNFGSGTRLTVV.

This clone appeared a few times. The chain combines TRBV6-5 with TRBJ1-1, with D possibly TRBD1 on 5 matching bases. The V gene's germline CDR1 is MNHEY and CDR2 SVGAGI. Trimming cost V 2 bases and J 4 bases, with 17 bases left between them. The CDR3 loop spans 16 amino acids. The CDR3 protein is CASSYRGGARSTEAFF. The CDR3, as DNA: TGTGCCAGCAGTTACCGGGGAGGGGCAAGGAGCACTGAAGCTTTCTTT.

This chain uses TRBV7-2 with TRBJ2-1; D gene ambiguous. The CDR3 sequence is 14 residues long. Trimming removed 2 bases at V and 6 bases at J, with 11 bases between. The germline V gene has CDR1 SGHTA and CDR2 FQGNSA. CDR3 sequence reads: CASSLLKSPNEQFF. The CDR3 DNA sequence: TGTGCCAGCAGCTTATTGAAGAGCCCCAATGAGCAGTTCTTC. Full variable domain (outside the CDR3, taken from reference TRBV7-2 and TRBJ2-1): GAGVSQSPSNKVTEKGKDVELRCDPISGHTALYWYRQSLGQGLEFLIYFQGNSAPDKSGLPSDRFSAERTGGSVSTLTIQRTQQEDSAVYLCASSLLKSPNEQFFGPGTRLTVL.

The V and J genes are TRBV7-9 and TRBJ2-7; maybe TRBD2 (5 bases). The CDR3 runs 15 residues. Germline V gene data show CDR1 as SEHNR and CDR2 as FQNEAQ (reference sequence). V lost 1 base, J lost 0 bases, and 10 bases lay in between. Here the CDR3 reads CASSLVLGSSYEQYF. The CDR3 DNA follows: TGTGCCAGCAGCTTAGTTCTGGGGAGCTCCTACGAGCAGTACTTC.

The chain has TRBV10-3 and TRBJ1-4; no clear D. This CDR3 region has 14 residues. Trimming shortened V by 3 bases and J by 4 bases, and 9 bases separated the two germline ends. CDR1 is ENHRY, CDR2 SYGVKD, per germline. CDR3 in DNA: TGTGCCATCAGTGATTCCTCACTTAATGAAAAACTGTTTTTT. It translates to CAISDSSLNEKLFF.

The chain links TRBV6-1 to TRBJ1-6; TRBD1 is a possible D gene (5 bases). The CDR3 is 14 amino acids. With 2 bases removed from V and 10 bases from J, the gap between germline ends came to 12 bases. Per the germline V gene, CDR1 is MNHNS and CDR2 is SASEGT. CDR3 residues: CASSEKGLRSPLHF. DNA for the CDR3: TGTGCCAGCAGTGAAAAGGGACTTCGCTCACCCCTCCACTTT.

This sequence joins TRBV12-3 or TRBV12-4 and TRBJ2-3; no definite D call. CDR3 size: 13 residues. Deletions cut 6 bases from V and 4 bases from J, with 11 bases between. CDR3 in DNA: TGTGCCAGCAGCCTCAACAGACCAGATACGCAGTATTTT. It codes for CASSLNRPDTQYF.

This sequence joins TRBV4-1 and TRBJ2-5; no clear D. Germline-derived CDR1 and CDR2 are MGHRA and YSYEKL. V lost 2 bases to trimming and J lost 2 bases, with 12 bases between them. The CDR3 runs to 15 residues. Here the CDR3 reads CASSQPFALQETQYF. CDR3 sequence (DNA): TGCGCCAGCAGCCAACCTTTCGCGTTACAAGAGACCCAGTACTTC.

J is TRBJ2-2 and V is TRBV19, with 8 bases lining up with TRBD1. This CDR3 is 15 amino acids long. With V trimmed by 3 bases and J by 3 bases, 3 bases remained unmatched. Germline values: CDR1 LNHDA, CDR2 SQIVND (reference sequence). The CDR3 region has the DNA TGTGCCAGTAGTATGTCAGGGGGCTACACCGGGGAGCTGTTTTTT. It is translated as CASSMSGGYTGELFF.

This chain uses TRBV10-3 with TRBJ1-5; 9 bases fit TRBD1. This CDR3 has 13 amino acids. J gave up 5 bases and V 8 bases, and 4 bases lay outside the gene matches. The germline V gene encodes CDR1 ENHRY and CDR2 SYGVKD. The CDR3 here is CAIRDREDQPQHF. The DNA for the CDR3 is TGTGCCATCCGGGACAGGGAGGATCAGCCCCAGCATTTT.

This chain joins TRBV18 and TRBJ1-1; 8 bases are shared with TRBD1. V was pared by 3 bases and J by 4 bases, with 7 bases of the junction left unmatched. Looked up from germline, CDR1 is KGHSH and CDR2 is LQKENI. The CDR3 extends over 15 amino acids. In DNA form, the CDR3 reads TGTGCCAGCTCACCCGCACAGGGGACAGGCACTGAAGCTTTCTTT. Protein: CASSPAQGTGTEAFF. The full variable domain, its missing parts supplied by reference TRBV18 and TRBJ1-1, is NAGVMQNPRHLVRRRGQEARLRCSPMKGHSHVYWYRQLPEEGLKFMVYLQKENIIDESGMPKERFSAEFPKEGPSILRIQQVVRGDSAAYFCASSPAQGTGTEAFFGQGTRLTVV.

The gene calls are TRBV7-2 and TRBJ1-6; no firm D call. The germline V gene has CDR1 SGHTA and CDR2 FQGNSA. The CDR3 length is 12 residues. The V end was cut by 0 bases, the J end by 12 bases, with 6 bases between. Written as DNA, the CDR3 is TGTGCCAGCAGCTTAGCATCCGGACCCCTCCACTTT. It translates to CASSLASGPLHF.

This clone was counted a single time. The chain is built from TRBV19 and TRBJ1-1, with TRBD1 matching 7 bases. CDR3 length equals 15 residues. The V segment lost 5 bases and the J segment 3 bases; nucleotides outside the gene matches: 9. Germline loops: CDR1 LNHDA, CDR2 SQIVND (reference sequence). CDR3 sequence (DNA): TGTGCCAGTAGTCCCCCGGGACAGTGGGACACTGAAGCTTTCTTT. This codes for CASSPPGQWDTEAFF.

This clone came up a few times. This chain links TRBV5-1 with TRBJ2-1; 11 nucleotides match TRBD1. The J segment lost 1 base and the V segment lost 4 bases, leaving 10 bases of the junction unmatched. In germline, CDR1 is SGHRS, CDR2 YFSETQ. The CDR3 totals 18 residues. The CDR3 region is CASSPRAGTGGSYNEQFF. The DNA of the CDR3 is TGCGCCAGCAGCCCTCGGGCGGGGACAGGGGGTTCCTACAATGAGCAGTTCTTC.

The V gene is TRBV11-1, the J gene TRBJ2-7, with D possibly being TRBD2 (6 bases). The CDR3 loop spans 13 amino acids. V gave up 5 bases and J gave up 1 base, with 9 bases separating them. CDR1 SGHAT and CDR2 FQDESV come from the germline V gene (reference sequence). The CDR3 DNA reads as TGTGCCAGCAGCCCCCGGGGGTCCTACGAGCAGTACTTC. Translating gives CASSPRGSYEQYF.

The V and J genes are TRBV20-1 and TRBJ1-1; D is uncertain. Trimming stripped 5 bases from V and 3 bases from J, with 7 bases between. Per the germline V gene, CDR1 is DFQATT and CDR2 is SNEGSKA (reference sequence). This CDR3 is built from 11 residues. Here the CDR3 DNA reads TGCAGTGCTCCCTCTTACACTGAAGCTTTCTTT. Translation: CSAPSYTEAFF.

This chain links TRBV12-3 or TRBV12-4 with TRBJ1-3, with D unclear. The V gene lost 3 bases and the J gene lost 5 bases, with 5 bases spanning the gap. CDR3 length equals 12 residues. CDR3 DNA: TGTGCCAGCAGTTTCCAAAGAAACACCATATATTTT. It translates to CASSFQRNTIYF.

The rearrangement links TRBV7-8 to TRBJ2-7, with 7 bases that match TRBD2. The CDR3 contains 15 residues. V gave up 1 base and J gave up 1 base; unmatched junction bases: 4. The germline CDR1 and CDR2 sequences are SGHVS and FQNEAQ. The CDR3 sequence: CASSLVASGSYEQYF. In DNA form, the CDR3 reads TGTGCCAGCAGCTTAGTCGCTAGCGGTTCCTACGAGCAGTACTTC.

This sequence joins TRBV7-2 and TRBJ2-4; TRBD1 matches at 7 bases. The CDR3 extends over 15 amino acids. Germline V CDR1 and CDR2: SGHTA, FQGNSA. V lost 5 bases, J lost 2 bases, and 6 bases stayed unmatched. The DNA for the CDR3 is TGTGCCAGCAGCCCGGAGACAGGGACCAAAAACATTCAGTACTTC. Residues: CASSPETGTKNIQYF.